The 2 T cell receptor beta chains given below trace back to one sample, sequenced in a study of CD8 T cells in ankylosing spondylitis. Study-wide results and caveats: There was a TCR beta motif, made of several highly homologous variants, that appeared characteristic of ankylosing spondylitis blood.

TCRdb passed the 5' RACE reads through MiXCR, listing each CDR3 protein once. Altogether some 800,000 distinct CDR3 sequences are present, about 11% being singletons, with the ten largest covering under 0.6%. Their antigens remain unidentified. Specimen: blood, either unsorted or a sorted T cell fraction (not recorded which). Receptors originate from a male donor with ankylosing spondylitis.

This clonotype was detected only a few times. The chain uses TRBV28 and TRBJ2-1, with 9 positions matching TRBD1. CDR1 is MDHEN and CDR2 is SYDVKM in the germline V gene. This CDR3 contains 15 residues. The V and J ends lost 5 bases and 3 bases, in that order; junction bases with no gene match: 5. The CDR3 loop reads CASSATGGNYNEQFF. The CDR3 coding sequence is TGTGCCAGCAGTGCTACAGGGGGCAACTACAATGAGCAGTTCTTC.

The J gene is TRBJ1-1, the V gene TRBV19, with D maybe TRBD1 (6 bases). V dropped 3 bases and J dropped 6 bases, with 11 bases sitting between them. The CDR3 covers 13 residues. Germline CDR1 LNHDA, CDR2 SQIVND (reference sequence). The CDR3 spells CASSILAGAEAFF. CDR3 DNA sequence: TGTGCCAGTAGTATTCTGGCAGGGGCTGAAGCTTTCTTT.